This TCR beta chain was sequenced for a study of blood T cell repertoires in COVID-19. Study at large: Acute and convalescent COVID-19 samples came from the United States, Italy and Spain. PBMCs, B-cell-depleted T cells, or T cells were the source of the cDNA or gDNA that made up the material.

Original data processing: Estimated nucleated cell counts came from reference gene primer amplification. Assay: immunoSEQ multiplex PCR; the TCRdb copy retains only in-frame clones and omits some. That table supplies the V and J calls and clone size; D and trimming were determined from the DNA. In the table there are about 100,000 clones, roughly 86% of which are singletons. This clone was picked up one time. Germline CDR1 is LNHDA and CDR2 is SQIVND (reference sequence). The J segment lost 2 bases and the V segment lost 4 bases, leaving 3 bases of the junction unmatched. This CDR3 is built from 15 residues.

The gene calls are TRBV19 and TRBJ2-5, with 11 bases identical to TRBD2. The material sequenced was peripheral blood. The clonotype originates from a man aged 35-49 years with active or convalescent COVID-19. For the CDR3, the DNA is TGTGCCAGTAGTAGAATAGCGGGGGGGCAAGAGACCCAGTACTTC. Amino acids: CASSRIAGGQETQYF.